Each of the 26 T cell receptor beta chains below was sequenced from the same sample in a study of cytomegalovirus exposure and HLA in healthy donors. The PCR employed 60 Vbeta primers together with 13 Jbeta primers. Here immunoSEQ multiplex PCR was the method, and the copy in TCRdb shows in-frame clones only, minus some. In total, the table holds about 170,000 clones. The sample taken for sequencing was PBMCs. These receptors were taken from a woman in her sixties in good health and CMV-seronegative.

CDR3 residues: CASIAGGRDEQFF. The CDR3 region has the DNA TGTGCCAGTATCGCGGGAGGGCGGGATGAGCAGTTCTTC. The J gene is TRBJ2-1, the V gene TRBV19; 9 bases line up with TRBD2. V was pared by 7 bases and J by 8 bases, with 6 bases of the junction left unmatched. Germline assignment: CDR1 LNHDA and CDR2 SQIVND (reference sequence). The CDR3 consists of 13 residues. Combining the CDR3 with reference TRBV19 and TRBJ2-1 gives the whole variable domain DGGITQSPKYLFRKEGQNVTLSCEQNLNHDAMYWYRQDPGQGLRLIYYSQIVNDFQKGDIAEGYSVSREKKESFPLTVTSAQKNPTAFYLCASIAGGRDEQFFGPGTRLTVL.

The CDR3 DNA sequence: TGTGCCAGCAAGGCGCGGGCCAGCGGTCAGCCCCAGCATTTT. This codes for CASKARASGQPQHF. The chain couples TRBV27 to TRBJ1-5; no clear D. Germline V gene lookup returns CDR1 MNHEY and CDR2 SMNVEV (reference sequence). Trimming removed 7 bases from V and 6 bases from J, with 16 bases in between. The CDR3 runs to 14 residues.

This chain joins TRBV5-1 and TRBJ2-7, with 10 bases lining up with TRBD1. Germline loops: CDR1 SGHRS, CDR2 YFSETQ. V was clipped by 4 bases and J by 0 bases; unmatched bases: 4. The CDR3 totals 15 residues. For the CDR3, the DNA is TGCGCCAGCAGCCCGGGACAGGGGTCCTCCTACGAGCAGTACTTC. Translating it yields CASSPGQGSSYEQYF.

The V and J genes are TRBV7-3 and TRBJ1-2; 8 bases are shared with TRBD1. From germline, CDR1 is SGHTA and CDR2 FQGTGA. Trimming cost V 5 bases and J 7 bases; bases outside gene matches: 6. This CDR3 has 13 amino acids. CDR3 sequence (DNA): TGTGCCAGCAGCCGAACAGGGGGTAGTGGCTACACCTTC. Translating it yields CASSRTGGSGYTF.

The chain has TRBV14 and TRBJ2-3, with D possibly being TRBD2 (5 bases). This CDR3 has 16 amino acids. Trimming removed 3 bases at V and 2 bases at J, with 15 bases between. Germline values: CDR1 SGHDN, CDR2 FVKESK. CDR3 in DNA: TGTGCCAGCAGCCAGATCAGGAGGACCTCCACAGATACGCAGTATTTT. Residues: CASSQIRRTSTDTQYF. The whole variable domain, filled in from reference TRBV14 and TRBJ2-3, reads EAGVTQFPSHSVIEKGQTVTLRCDPISGHDNLYWYRRVMGKEIKFLLHFVKESKQDESGMPNNRFLAERTGGTYSTLKVQPAELEDSGVYFCASSQIRRTSTDTQYFGPGTRLTVL.

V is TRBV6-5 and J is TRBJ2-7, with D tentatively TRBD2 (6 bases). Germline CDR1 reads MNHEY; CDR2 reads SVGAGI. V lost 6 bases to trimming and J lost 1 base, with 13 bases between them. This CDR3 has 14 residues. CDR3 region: CASSYLGGSYEQYF. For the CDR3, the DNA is TGTGCCAGCAGCTACCTCGGGGGATCCTACGAGCAGTACTTC.

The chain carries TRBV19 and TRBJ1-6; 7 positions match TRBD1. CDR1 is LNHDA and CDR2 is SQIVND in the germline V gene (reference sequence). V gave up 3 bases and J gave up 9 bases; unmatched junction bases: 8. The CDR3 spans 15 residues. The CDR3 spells CASSIDRAPGSPLHF. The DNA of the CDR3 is TGTGCCAGTAGTATCGACAGGGCTCCGGGTTCACCCCTCCACTTT.

CDR3 coding DNA: TGCAGCGCGCCGCGGAGGGGGCACGCCTACAATGAGCAGTTCTTC. Translating it yields CSAPRRGHAYNEQFF. The chain links TRBV29-1 to TRBJ2-1; a weak D match, TRBD1 (7 bases). V lost 7 bases and J lost 2, with 18 bases in between. CDR1 is SQVTM and CDR2 is ANQGSEA in the germline V gene. The CDR3 runs 15 residues.

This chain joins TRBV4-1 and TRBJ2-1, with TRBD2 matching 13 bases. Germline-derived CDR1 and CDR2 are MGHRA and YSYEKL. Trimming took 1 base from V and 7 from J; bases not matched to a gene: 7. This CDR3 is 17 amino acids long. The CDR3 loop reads CASSQGLAGGRGNEQFF. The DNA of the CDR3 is TGCGCCAGCAGCCAAGGACTAGCGGGAGGAAGAGGTAATGAGCAGTTCTTC.

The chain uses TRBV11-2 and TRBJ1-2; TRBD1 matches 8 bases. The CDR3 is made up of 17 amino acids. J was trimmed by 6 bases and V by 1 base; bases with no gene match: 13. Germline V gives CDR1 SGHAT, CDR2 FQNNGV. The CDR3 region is CASSLVKDRERGNGYTF. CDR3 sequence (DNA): TGTGCCAGCAGCTTAGTGAAGGACAGGGAGCGAGGTAATGGCTACACCTTC.

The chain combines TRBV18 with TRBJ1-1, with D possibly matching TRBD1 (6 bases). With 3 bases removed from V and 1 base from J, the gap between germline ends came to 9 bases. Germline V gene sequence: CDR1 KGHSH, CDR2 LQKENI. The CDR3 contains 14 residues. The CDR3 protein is CASSPDRTNTEAFF. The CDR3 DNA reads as TGTGCCAGCTCACCCGACAGGACGAACACTGAAGCTTTCTTT. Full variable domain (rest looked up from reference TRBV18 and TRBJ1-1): NAGVMQNPRHLVRRRGQEARLRCSPMKGHSHVYWYRQLPEEGLKFMVYLQKENIIDESGMPKERFSAEFPKEGPSILRIQQVVRGDSAAYFCASSPDRTNTEAFFGQGTRLTVV.

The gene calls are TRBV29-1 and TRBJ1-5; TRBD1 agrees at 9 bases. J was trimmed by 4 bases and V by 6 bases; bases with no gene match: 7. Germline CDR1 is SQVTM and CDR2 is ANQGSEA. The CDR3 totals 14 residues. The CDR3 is CSVADRGRNQPQHF. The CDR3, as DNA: TGCAGCGTCGCGGACAGGGGAAGGAATCAGCCCCAGCATTTT.

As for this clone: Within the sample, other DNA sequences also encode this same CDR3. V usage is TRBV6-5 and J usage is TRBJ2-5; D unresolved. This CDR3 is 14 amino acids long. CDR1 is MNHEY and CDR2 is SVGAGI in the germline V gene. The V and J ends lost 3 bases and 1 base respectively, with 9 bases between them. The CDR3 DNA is TGTGCCAGCAGTTATCGGTACAGCCAAGAGACCCAGTACTTC. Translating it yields CASSYRYSQETQYF.

CDR3 amino acids: CASSLEFRGGETQYF. In DNA, the CDR3 is TGTGCCAGCAGCTTGGAGTTCCGGGGGGGGGAGACCCAGTACTTC. The V and J genes are TRBV5-4 and TRBJ2-5, with 8 bases aligning to TRBD2. The CDR3 has 15 residues. CDR1 is SGHNT and CDR2 is YYREEE in the germline V gene (reference sequence). J gave up 5 bases and V 0 bases, and 6 bases lay outside the gene matches. Drawing the rest from reference TRBV5-4 and TRBJ2-5, the complete variable domain is ETGVTQSPTHLIKTRGQQVTLRCSSQSGHNTVSWYQQALGQGPQFIFQYYREEENGRGNFPPRFSGLQFPNYSSELNVNALELDDSALYLCASSLEFRGGETQYFGPGTRLLVL.

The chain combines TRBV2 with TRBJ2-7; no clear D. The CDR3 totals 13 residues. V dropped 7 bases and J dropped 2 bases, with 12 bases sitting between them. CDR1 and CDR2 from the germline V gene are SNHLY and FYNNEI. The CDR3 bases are TGTGCCAGCAATATACAGCCCCCCTACGAGCAGTACTTC. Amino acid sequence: CASNIQPPYEQYF. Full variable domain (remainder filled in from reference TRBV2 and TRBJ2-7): EPEVTQTPSHQVTQMGQEVILRCVPISNHLYFYWYRQILGQKVEFLVSFYNNEISEKSEIFDDQFSVERPDGSNFTLKIRSTKLEDSAMYFCASNIQPPYEQYFGPGTRLTVT.

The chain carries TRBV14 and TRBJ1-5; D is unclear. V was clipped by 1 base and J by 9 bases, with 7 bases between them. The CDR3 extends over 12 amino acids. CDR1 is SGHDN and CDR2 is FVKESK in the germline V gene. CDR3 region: CASSQALGPQHF. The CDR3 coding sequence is TGTGCCAGCAGCCAAGCCCTCGGGCCCCAGCATTTT.

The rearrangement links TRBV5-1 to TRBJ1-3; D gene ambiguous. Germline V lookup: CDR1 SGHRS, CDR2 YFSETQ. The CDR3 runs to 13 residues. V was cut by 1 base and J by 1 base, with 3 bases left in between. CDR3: CASSLSSGNTIYF. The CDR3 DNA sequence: TGCGCCAGCAGCTTGTCTTCTGGAAACACCATATATTTT.

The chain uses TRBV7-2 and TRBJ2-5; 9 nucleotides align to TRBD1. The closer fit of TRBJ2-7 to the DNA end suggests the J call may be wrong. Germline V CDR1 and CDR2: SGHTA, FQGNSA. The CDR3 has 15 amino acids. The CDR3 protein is CASSQDRGHSYEQYF. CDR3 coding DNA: TGTGCCAGCAGCCAGGACAGGGGTCACTCCTACGAGCAGTACTTC.

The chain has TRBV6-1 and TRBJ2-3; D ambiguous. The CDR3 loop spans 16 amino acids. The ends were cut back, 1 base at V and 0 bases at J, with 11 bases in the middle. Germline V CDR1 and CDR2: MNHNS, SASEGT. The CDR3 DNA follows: TGTGCCAGCAGTGAAGGTGCTAGAACTAGCACAGATACGCAGTATTTT. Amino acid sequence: CASSEGARTSTDTQYF.

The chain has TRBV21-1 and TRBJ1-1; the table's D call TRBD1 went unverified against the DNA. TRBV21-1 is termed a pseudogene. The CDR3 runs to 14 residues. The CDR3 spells CASSRDRGNTEAFF. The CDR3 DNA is TGTGCCAGCAGCAGGGACAGGGGGAACACTGAAGCTTTCTTT.

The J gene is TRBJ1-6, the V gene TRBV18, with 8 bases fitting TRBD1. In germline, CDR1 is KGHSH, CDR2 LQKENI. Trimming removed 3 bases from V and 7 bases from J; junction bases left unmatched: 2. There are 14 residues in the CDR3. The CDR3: CASSPGTGNSPLHF. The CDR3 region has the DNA TGTGCCAGCTCACCCGGGACAGGCAATTCACCCCTCCACTTT. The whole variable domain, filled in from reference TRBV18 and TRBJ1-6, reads NAGVMQNPRHLVRRRGQEARLRCSPMKGHSHVYWYRQLPEEGLKFMVYLQKENIIDESGMPKERFSAEFPKEGPSILRIQQVVRGDSAAYFCASSPGTGNSPLHFGNGTRLTVT.

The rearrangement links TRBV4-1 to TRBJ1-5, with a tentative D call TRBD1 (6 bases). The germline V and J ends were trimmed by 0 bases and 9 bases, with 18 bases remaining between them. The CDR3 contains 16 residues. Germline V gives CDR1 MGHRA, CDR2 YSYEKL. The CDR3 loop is CASSQDLDRWAMPQHF. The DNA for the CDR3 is TGCGCCAGCAGCCAAGATCTAGACAGGTGGGCGATGCCCCAGCATTTT.

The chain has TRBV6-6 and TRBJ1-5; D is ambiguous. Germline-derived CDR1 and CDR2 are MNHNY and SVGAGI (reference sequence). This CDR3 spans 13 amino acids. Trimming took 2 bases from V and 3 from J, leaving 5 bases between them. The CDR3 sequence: CASSYSPNQPQHF. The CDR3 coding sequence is TGTGCCAGCAGTTACAGCCCCAATCAGCCCCAGCATTTT.

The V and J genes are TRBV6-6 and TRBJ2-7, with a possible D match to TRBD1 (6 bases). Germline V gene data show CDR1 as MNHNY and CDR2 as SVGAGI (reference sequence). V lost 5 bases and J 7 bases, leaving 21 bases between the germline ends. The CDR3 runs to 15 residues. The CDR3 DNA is TGTGCCAGCAGTCCGCTGACAGGTTCTGGATGGGAGCAGTACTTC. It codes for CASSPLTGSGWEQYF.

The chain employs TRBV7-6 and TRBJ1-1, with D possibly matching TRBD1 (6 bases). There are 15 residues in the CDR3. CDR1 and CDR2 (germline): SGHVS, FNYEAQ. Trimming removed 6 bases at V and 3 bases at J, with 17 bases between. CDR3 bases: TGTGCCAGCAGACGCCTACAGGGCCTGTACACTGAAGCTTTCTTT. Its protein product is CASRRLQGLYTEAFF.

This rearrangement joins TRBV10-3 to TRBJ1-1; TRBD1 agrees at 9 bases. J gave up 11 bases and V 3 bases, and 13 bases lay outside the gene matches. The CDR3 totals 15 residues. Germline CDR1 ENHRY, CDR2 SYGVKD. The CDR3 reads CAISDRGQGVVWAFF. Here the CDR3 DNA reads TGTGCCATCAGTGATCGGGGACAGGGTGTGGTATGGGCTTTCTTT.